These T cell receptor beta chains were read from a single sample in a study of T-cell memory formation after mild COVID-19. TCRdb recomputed calls from the 5' RACE reads with MiXCR, one row per CDR3 protein. The sample lists some 120,000 distinct CDR3 sequences, 5% to 6.5% occurring once. Material for sequencing was PBMCs or a T cell subset sorted from them (not recorded which). Every receptor here comes from an adult woman who had mild COVID-19 (a few samples of this study predate the infection). Cell type and time point are not known. CDR3s include the opening cysteine and the closing phenylalanine or tryptophan. A D gene is named only where the DNA matches it firmly. Some rows mark clone size as missing; the rest say once, few, many or name a class of expanded clone.

many	TRBV4-2	-	TRBJ1-1	TGTGCCAGCAGCCAAGATCAGAGGGGAGAAGCTTTCTTT	CASSQDQRGEAFF
-	TRBV12-3/TRBV12-4	-	TRBJ1-2	TGTGCCAGCAGTTTAGCAGGTGGACAGCTTAGTTATGGCTACACCTTC	CASSLAGGQLSYGYTF
many	TRBV29-1	-	TRBJ2-5	TGCAGCGTTGAAGAGAGGCAGGGGATCGGAGAGACCCAGTACTTC	CSVEERQGIGETQYF
few	TRBV20-1	TRBD1	TRBJ2-3	TGCAGTGCTCCGGACAGGTCTCACACAGATACGCAGTATTTT	CSAPDRSHTDTQYF
-	TRBV12-3/TRBV12-4	-	TRBJ1-2	TGTGCCAGCAGTTTTTCGGGGAGGAATTCCTATGGCTACACCTTC	CASSFSGRNSYGYTF
many	TRBV4-1	-	TRBJ1-2	TGCGCCAGCAGCCAAGATGGAGGGGTTCCCTATGGCTACACCTTC	CASSQDGGVPYGYTF
many	TRBV6-6	TRBD1	TRBJ2-2	TGTGCCAGCAGAGCTGAGCAGGGGGCGAAAGGCGGGGAGCTGTTTTTT	CASRAEQGAKGGELFF
few	TRBV11-3	TRBD2	TRBJ2-1	TGTGCCAGCAGCTTGGGACTAGCGGCGGGGCTTCGGCAGTTCTTC	CASSLGLAAGLRQFF
few	TRBV6-6	TRBD2	TRBJ2-5	TGTGCCAGCAGTTCCTCCTTCACTAGCGTAGGGAAAGAGACCCAGTACTTC	CASSSSFTSVGKETQYF
many	TRBV12-3/TRBV12-4	TRBD1	TRBJ1-2	TGTGCCAGCAGTTTACGACCATGGACAGGCTATGGCTACACCTTC	CASSLRPWTGYGYTF
many	TRBV11-2	-	TRBJ1-1	TGTGCCAGCAGCAGCGTGTTTGGGGGGCAAGCTTTCTTT	CASSSVFGGQAFF
many	TRBV5-1	TRBD1	TRBJ2-7	TGCGCCAGCAGTTCCACAGGGGACCACGAGCAGTACTTC	CASSSTGDHEQYF
-	TRBV5-1	-	TRBJ2-7	TGCGCCAGCAGCTTGGTGAGGGGCGGGACCTACGAGCAGTACTTC	CASSLVRGGTYEQYF
-	TRBV7-2	TRBD2	TRBJ2-2	TGTGCCAGCAGCCTAACTAGCGGGCGGACCGGGGAGCTGTTTTTT	CASSLTSGRTGELFF
-	TRBV10-3	-	TRBJ2-7	TGTGCCATCGGGGGGAACCTCTACGAGCAGTACTTC	CAIGGNLYEQYF
-	TRBV30	-	TRBJ1-2	TGTGCCTGGAGATATGGCGGAAACTATGGCTACACCTTC	CAWRYGGNYGYTF
-	TRBV9	-	TRBJ1-1	TGTGCCAGCAGCCGTAGAGAGCCCCTGAGGGCTTTCTTT	CASSRREPLRAFF
many	TRBV7-9	-	TRBJ2-2	TGTGCCAGCAGCTTAGACCCCAGGGCCTCCGAGCTGTTTTTT	CASSLDPRASELFF
many	TRBV6-2/TRBV6-3	-	TRBJ1-6	TGTGCCAGCAGTCAAACCTACTCCTATAATTCACCCCTCCACTTT	CASSQTYSYNSPLHF
many	TRBV20-1	TRBD1	TRBJ2-5	TGCAGTGCTAGAGTCTGGGACAGAAAAGAGACCCAGTACTTC	CSARVWDRKETQYF
many	TRBV20-1	-	TRBJ2-1	TGCAGTGCTAGACCCAATCTTGAGCAGTTCTTC	CSARPNLEQFF
-	TRBV6-6	TRBD1	TRBJ1-1	TGTGCCAGCAGGGCCAGGGGGCGGTTCACTGAAGCTTTCTTT	CASRARGRFTEAFF
many	TRBV9	TRBD2	TRBJ2-1	TGTGCCAGCAGCGCCATTACTAGCGTACTATCCTACAATGAGCAGTTCTTC	CASSAITSVLSYNEQFF
few	TRBV25-1	-	TRBJ2-7	TGTGCCAGCAGTTTTACAGGGCCTGGAGAGCAGTACTTC	CASSFTGPGEQYF
few	TRBV5-4	TRBD1	TRBJ2-7	TGTGCCAGCAGCACGACAGGGGTACCCTACGAGCAGTACTTC	CASSTTGVPYEQYF
few	TRBV4-3	TRBD1	TRBJ1-1	TGCGCCAGCAGCCAAGTCGCAGGGGGCCACATTAACACTGAAGCTTTCTTT	CASSQVAGGHINTEAFF
-	TRBV12-3/TRBV12-4	TRBD2	TRBJ2-1	TGTGCCAGCAGCCGATCAGCAGCGGGAGAGACCAATGAGCAGTTCTTC	CASSRSAAGETNEQFF
few	TRBV6-6	-	TRBJ2-1	TGTGCCAGCAGTTCCGGGGGACAGTCCTACAATGAGCAGTTCTTC	CASSSGGQSYNEQFF
many	TRBV20-1	-	TRBJ2-2	TGCAGTGCTAGAGTACCGGGACCTCTGAACACCGGGGAGCTGTTTTTT	CSARVPGPLNTGELFF
few	TRBV4-1	TRBD2	TRBJ2-2	TGCGCCAGCAGCCAAGTTTTAGGGGGACTAGCGGCTACCGGGGAGCTGTTTTTT	CASSQVLGGLAATGELFF
-	TRBV5-1	TRBD1	TRBJ1-1	TGCGCCAGCAGCTGGTCTTTGACAGGGGGGACTGAAGCTTTCTTT	CASSWSLTGGTEAFF
-	TRBV30	-	TRBJ2-2	TGTGCCTGGAGTGTACGATGGGAAAGCTTACCCGGGGAGCTGTTTTTT	CAWSVRWESLPGELFF
-	TRBV5-1	TRBD1	TRBJ2-7	TGCGCCAGCAGCTTATACGGACAGGTCGCGTACGAGCAGTACTTC	CASSLYGQVAYEQYF
many	TRBV7-8	-	TRBJ1-1	TGTGCCAGCAGCTCTCAGGGGTTTACTGAAGCTTTCTTT	CASSSQGFTEAFF
few	TRBV24-1	-	TRBJ1-1	TGTGCCACCAGTTCTCGGGACACTGAAGCTTTCTTT	CATSSRDTEAFF
-	TRBV29-1	TRBD1	TRBJ1-2	TGCAGCGCCGGGACAGGGAACTATGGCTACACCTTC	CSAGTGNYGYTF
-	TRBV12-3/TRBV12-4	-	TRBJ1-1	TGTGCCAGCAGTTTGGACACCTACACTGAAGCTTTCTTT	CASSLDTYTEAFF
few	TRBV25-1	TRBD2	TRBJ2-7	TGTGCCAGCAGCAACCCGGGGGGGTTCGAGCAGTACTTC	CASSNPGGFEQYF
few	TRBV7-3	-	TRBJ1-5	TGTGCCAGCAGCTTAGAGGAGAATCAGCCCCAGCATTTT	CASSLEENQPQHF
few	TRBV3-1	TRBD2	TRBJ2-5	TGTGCCAGCAGCCGTAGCGGGAGAAGGCAAAACCAAGAGACCCAGTACTTC	CASSRSGRRQNQETQYF
-	TRBV5-1	TRBD1	TRBJ2-3	TGCGCCAGCGGACAGGGGAGCACAGATACGCAGTATTTT	CASGQGSTDTQYF
once	TRBV11-3	TRBD2	TRBJ2-1	TGTGCCAGCAGCTTAGCTCCCTCTGTAAGCGGGGACTACAATGAGCAGTTCTTC	CASSLAPSVSGDYNEQFF
many	TRBV20-1	-	TRBJ2-1	TGCAGTGCTAGCCACAATGAGCAGTTCTTC	CSASHNEQFF
-	TRBV3-1	TRBD2	TRBJ2-1	TGTGCCAGCAGCCCGGGACTAGCCTCTAATGAGCAGTTCTTC	CASSPGLASNEQFF
few	TRBV27	-	TRBJ1-2	TGTGCCAGCAGTTTCCAGGGCCTGGGCTATGGCTACACCTTC	CASSFQGLGYGYTF
-	TRBV18	-	TRBJ2-3	TGTGCCAGCTCACCAGGGCTTATTACCACAGATACGCAGTATTTT	CASSPGLITTDTQYF
-	TRBV7-2	-	TRBJ2-2	TGTGCCAGCAGCTTAAGGCAGGCCTCCGGGGAGCTGTTTTTT	CASSLRQASGELFF
few	TRBV3-1	TRBD1	TRBJ2-5	TGTGCAACACAGGGGGCGCGAGTAGAGACCCAGTACTTC	CATQGARVETQYF
many	TRBV5-1	-	TRBJ2-1	TGCGCCAGCAGCTTGGGGAACACAGGCCCCCAGGAGCAGTTCTTC	CASSLGNTGPQEQFF